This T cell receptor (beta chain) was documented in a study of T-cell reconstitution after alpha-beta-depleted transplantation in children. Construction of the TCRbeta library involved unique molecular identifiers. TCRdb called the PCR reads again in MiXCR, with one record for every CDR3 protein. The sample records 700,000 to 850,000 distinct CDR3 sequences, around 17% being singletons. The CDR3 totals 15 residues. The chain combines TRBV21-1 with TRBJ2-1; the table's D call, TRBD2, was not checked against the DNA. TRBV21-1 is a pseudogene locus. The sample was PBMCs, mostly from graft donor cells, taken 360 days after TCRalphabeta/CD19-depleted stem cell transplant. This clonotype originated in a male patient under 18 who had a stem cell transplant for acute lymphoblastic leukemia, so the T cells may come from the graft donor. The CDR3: CASSKYQGGSNEQFF. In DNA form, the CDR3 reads TGTGCCAGCAGCAAATACCAGGGAGGATCCAATGAGCAGTTCTTC.